The 32 T cell receptor beta chains below were found in one sample sequenced in a study of blood T cell repertoires in COVID-19. Clones were sequenced by immunoSEQ multiplex PCR, and TCRdb holds only the in-frame ones, with some missing. The sample has 90,000 to 100,000 clones, around 88% seen once. Sequencing used peripheral blood. Source of these receptors: a man at least 80 years old with acute or convalescent COVID-19.

The rearrangement uses TRBV3-1 (or the pseudogene TRBV3-2) and TRBJ2-2; weak D call: TRBD1 (5 bases). From germline, CDR1 is LGHDT and CDR2 YNNKEL (reference sequence). The CDR3 length is 14 residues. V was trimmed by 2 bases and J by 8 bases, leaving 12 bases between them. The DNA of the CDR3 is TGTGCCAGCAGCCAATGGCAGGGAAAGGGGGAGCTGTTTTTT. Protein product: CASSQWQGKGELFF.

This chain links TRBV10-1 with TRBJ2-7, with TRBD2 identical over 11 bases. CDR1 and CDR2 from the germline V gene are WNHNN and SYGVQD (reference sequence). The V segment lost 5 bases and the J segment 3 bases; nucleotides outside the gene matches: 3. The length of the CDR3 is 14 residues. CDR3 loop: CASSSGTSGYEQYF. The CDR3 DNA is TGCGCCAGCAGTTCCGGGACTAGCGGCTACGAGCAGTACTTC.

The gene calls are TRBV9 and TRBJ1-4; D may be TRBD1 (5 bases). The ends were cut back, 0 bases at V and 4 bases at J, with 7 bases in the middle. This CDR3 comprises 14 residues. Germline V lookup: CDR1 SGDLS, CDR2 YYNGEE. CDR3 DNA sequence: TGTGCCAGCAGCGTAGGGACACTTAATGAAAAACTGTTTTTT. Translated, it gives CASSVGTLNEKLFF.

This chain links TRBV28 with TRBJ2-5, with TRBD2 as a possible D gene (6 bases). Trimming stripped 5 bases from V and 5 bases from J, with 18 bases between. The germline gives CDR1 MDHEN, CDR2 SYDVKM. The CDR3 totals 15 residues. Here the CDR3 reads CASSPGSLGVETQYF. The DNA for the CDR3 is TGTGCCAGCAGTCCCGGGAGCTTAGGAGTGGAGACCCAGTACTTC.

The chain has TRBV13 and TRBJ1-3; D unclear. The germline gives CDR1 PRHDT, CDR2 FYEKMQ (reference sequence). The V end lost 6 bases, the J end lost 4 bases, and 13 bases lay between the germline ends. The CDR3 contains 14 residues. The CDR3 here is CASSSKAGGNTIYF. The CDR3 DNA follows: TGTGCCAGCAGTAGCAAGGCGGGCGGAAACACCATATATTTT.

The chain recombines TRBV14 with TRBJ2-1; 9 nucleotides match TRBD2. The CDR3 covers 16 residues. The J segment lost 9 bases and the V segment lost 1 base, leaving 10 bases of the junction unmatched. Germline values: CDR1 SGHDN, CDR2 FVKESK. The CDR3 spells CASSQVTVAGEGEQFF. CDR3 bases: TGTGCCAGCAGCCAAGTAACGGTAGCGGGAGAAGGTGAGCAGTTCTTC.

The genes are TRBV7-9 and TRBJ1-5; possible D gene TRBD1, 5 bases. The CDR3 contains 13 residues. Trimming took off 6 bases at V and 6 bases at J, with 12 bases between the two ends. Looked up from germline, CDR1 is SEHNR and CDR2 is FQNEAQ (reference sequence). CDR3 residues: CASSEQGGQPQHF. The CDR3 DNA follows: TGTGCCAGCAGTGAGCAGGGAGGTCAGCCCCAGCATTTT.

This chain joins TRBV6-5 and TRBJ2-3; 8 bases line up with TRBD2. Unmatched junction bases numbered 6, after V lost 2 bases and J lost 2 bases. CDR3 size: 16 residues. Germline-derived CDR1 and CDR2 are MNHEY and SVGAGI. CDR3 amino acids: CASSYAGTSTTDTQYF. The CDR3 DNA is TGTGCCAGCAGTTACGCCGGGACTAGTACCACAGATACGCAGTATTTT.

This rearrangement joins TRBV5-1 to TRBJ2-5; 12 bases fit TRBD2. The CDR3 loop spans 16 amino acids. In germline, CDR1 is SGHRS, CDR2 YFSETQ. Losses at the gene ends were 3 bases for V and 4 bases for J; bases not matched to a gene: 7. The CDR3: CASSSTSGSVRETQYF. DNA for the CDR3: TGCGCCAGCAGCTCGACTAGCGGGAGTGTTCGAGAGACCCAGTACTTC.

This CDR3 is CASSLAAVLETQYF. CDR3 DNA sequence: TGTGCCAGCAGCTTAGCGGCAGTTTTGGAGACCCAGTACTTC. V and J are TRBV7-9 and TRBJ2-5; D gene ambiguous. This CDR3 comprises 14 residues. The V and J ends lost 0 bases and 5 bases respectively, with 10 bases between them. CDR1 and CDR2 (germline): SEHNR, FQNEAQ (reference sequence). Full variable domain (missing parts from reference TRBV7-9 and TRBJ2-5): DTGVSQNPRHKITKRGQNVTFRCDPISEHNRLYWYRQTLGQGPEFLTYFQNEAQLEKSRLLSDRFSAERPKGSFSTLEIQRTEQGDSAMYLCASSLAAVLETQYFGPGTRLLVL.

V usage is TRBV20-1 and J usage is TRBJ1-1; D may be TRBD1 (5 bases). This CDR3 has 11 residues. V was pared by 3 bases and J by 6 bases, with 8 bases between. CDR1 and CDR2 from the germline V gene are DFQATT and SNEGSKA (reference sequence). The CDR3 coding sequence is TGCAGTGCTAGGATAGGGGCTGAAGCTTTCTTT. It yields the protein CSARIGAEAFF.

V usage is TRBV28 and J usage is TRBJ1-4; the match to TRBD1 covers 7 bases. CDR1 MDHEN and CDR2 SYDVKM come from the germline V gene. The ends lost 3 bases at V and 3 bases at J; junction bases unmatched: 4. CDR3 size: 15 residues. The CDR3 DNA is TGTGCCAGCAGTTTCAGGGGGGCCCCTAATGAAAAACTGTTTTTT. Protein product: CASSFRGAPNEKLFF.

The CDR3 DNA is TGCGCCAGCAGCGGGCAGAATGAGCAGTTCTTC. Residues: CASSGQNEQFF. The chain recombines TRBV5-1 with TRBJ2-1, with D hard to call. V was clipped by 4 bases and J by 7 bases, with 6 bases between them. This CDR3 region has 11 residues. CDR1 is SGHRS and CDR2 is YFSETQ in the germline V gene.

V gene TRBV4-1 combines with J gene TRBJ1-2, with 8 bases fitting TRBD1. The CDR3 totals 16 residues. The germline V gene has CDR1 MGHRA and CDR2 YSYEKL. V lost 3 bases, J lost 8 bases, and 14 bases stayed unmatched. CDR3 sequence (DNA): TGCGCCAGCAGCCAGGACAGGGAAGCGCTAAGCGGCGGCTACACCTTC. Protein product: CASSQDREALSGGYTF.

Points on this clone: A clone one base away is much larger, so this may be a read error. This chain uses TRBV15 with TRBJ1-4; 9 bases are shared with TRBD1. Per the germline V gene, CDR1 is LNHNV and CDR2 is YYDKDF (reference sequence). Trimming cost V 4 bases and J 7 bases; bases outside gene matches: 7. The CDR3 loop spans 15 amino acids. CDR3 in DNA: TGTGCCACCAGCACGCCGGGACAGGGAAGTGAAAAACTGTTTTTT. This translates into CATSTPGQGSEKLFF.

The chain combines TRBV19 with TRBJ1-2, with a weak D call TRBD1 (5 bases). Trimming shortened V by 6 bases and J by 4 bases, and 15 bases separated the two germline ends. Germline assignment: CDR1 LNHDA and CDR2 SQIVND (reference sequence). CDR3 size: 14 residues. The CDR3 here is CASSPGGSIYGYTF. DNA of the CDR3: TGTGCCAGTAGCCCGGGGGGATCCATCTATGGCTACACCTTC. Based on the CDR3 plus reference TRBV19 and TRBJ1-2, the full variable domain is DGGITQSPKYLFRKEGQNVTLSCEQNLNHDAMYWYRQDPGQGLRLIYYSQIVNDFQKGDIAEGYSVSREKKESFPLTVTSAQKNPTAFYLCASSPGGSIYGYTFGSGTRLTVV.

The chain has TRBV4-3 and TRBJ1-1; maybe TRBD1 (6 bases). Germline-derived CDR1 and CDR2 are LGHNA and YSLEER. The CDR3 extends over 15 amino acids. With 1 base removed from V and 7 bases from J, the gap between germline ends came to 16 bases. The CDR3 bases are TGCGCCAGCAGCCAAGGAAGCAGGCAGGGGATTGAAGCTTTCTTT. Translated: CASSQGSRQGIEAFF.

The chain links TRBV7-9 to TRBJ2-1; the D gene is possibly TRBD1 (6 bases). CDR1 and CDR2 (germline): SEHNR, FQNEAQ (reference sequence). The V end was cut by 5 bases, the J end by 9 bases, with 11 bases between. The CDR3 has 12 amino acids. The CDR3 reads CASSPRDTEQFF. CDR3 DNA sequence: TGTGCCAGCAGCCCAAGGGACACTGAGCAGTTCTTC.

This clone turned up a few times. The chain couples TRBV7-3 to TRBJ1-5; 10 nucleotides line up with TRBD1. V shed 5 bases and J 0 bases; nucleotides not matched to a gene: 10. The V gene's germline CDR1 is SGHTA and CDR2 FQGTGA. This CDR3 spans 18 amino acids. CDR3: CASSPGQGGDYSNQPQHF. The CDR3 bases are TGTGCCAGCAGCCCTGGACAGGGGGGAGATTATAGCAATCAGCCCCAGCATTTT.

The J gene is TRBJ1-1, the V gene TRBV6-5; D is unclear. CDR1 is MNHEY, CDR2 SVGAGI, per germline. V was trimmed by 0 bases and J by 1 base, leaving 6 bases between them. CDR3 size: 14 residues. Written as DNA, the CDR3 is TGTGCCAGCAGTTACTCGACACGGAACACTGAAGCTTTCTTT. Translating gives CASSYSTRNTEAFF.

V is TRBV7-2 and J is TRBJ2-2, with D maybe TRBD2 (5 bases). This CDR3 has 14 amino acids. Per the germline V gene, CDR1 is SGHTA and CDR2 is FQGNSA. V gave up 4 bases and J gave up 6 bases, with 12 bases separating them. DNA for the CDR3: TGTGCCAGCAGCTCCTTCGTGAGGGCCGGGGAGCTGTTTTTT. As protein: CASSSFVRAGELFF.

The chain employs TRBV18 and TRBJ1-2; 8 bases match TRBD1. V shed 3 bases, J shed 10 bases, and the junction held 13 bases outside the gene matches. The CDR3 has 15 residues. In germline, CDR1 is KGHSH, CDR2 LQKENI. For the CDR3, the DNA is TGTGCCAGCTCACCGAGTGGGACAGGTGTTGGGGTCTACACCTTC. Encoded protein: CASSPSGTGVGVYTF. Looking up the rest from reference TRBV18 and TRBJ1-2 gives the full variable domain: NAGVMQNPRHLVRRRGQEARLRCSPMKGHSHVYWYRQLPEEGLKFMVYLQKENIIDESGMPKERFSAEFPKEGPSILRIQQVVRGDSAAYFCASSPSGTGVGVYTFGSGTRLTVV.

The chain is built from TRBV28 and TRBJ2-7; D is possibly TRBD1 (6 bases). Trimming left V 6 bases short and J 4 bases short, with 10 bases between. CDR3 length: 12 residues. Germline V gene sequence: CDR1 MDHEN, CDR2 SYDVKM. CDR3 nucleotide sequence: TGTGCCAGCAGAGGACAGTTTTACGAGCAGTACTTC. Its protein is CASRGQFYEQYF. The full variable domain, rest sourced from reference TRBV28 and TRBJ2-7, is DVKVTQSSRYLVKRTGEKVFLECVQDMDHENMFWYRQDPGLGLRLIYFSYDVKMKEKGDIPEGYSVSREKKERFSLILESASTNQTSMYLCASRGQFYEQYFGPGTRLTVT.

The chain recombines TRBV2 with TRBJ2-3, with 10 bases lining up with TRBD2. V lost 0 bases to trimming and J lost 5 bases; unmatched junction nucleotides: 5. The length of the CDR3 is 16 residues. The germline V gene has CDR1 SNHLY and CDR2 FYNNEI. For the CDR3, the DNA is TGTGCCAGCAGTGAAGCGGGACTAGCGTTATTAGATACGCAGTATTTT. Its translation is CASSEAGLALLDTQYF.

The gene calls are TRBV5-1 and TRBJ2-5, with D maybe TRBD1 (8 bases). Trimming removed 7 bases from V and 4 bases from J, with 17 bases in between. CDR1 is SGHRS and CDR2 is YFSETQ in the germline V gene. The CDR3 has 14 residues. The CDR3 sequence is CASGRTGRVETQYF. DNA of the CDR3: TGCGCCAGCGGACGGACAGGGAGGGTAGAGACCCAGTACTTC.

The chain recombines TRBV4-3 with TRBJ2-1; weak D call: TRBD2 (6 bases). This CDR3 is 13 amino acids long. Looked up from germline, CDR1 is LGHNA and CDR2 is YSLEER. Trimming removed 4 bases at V and 8 bases at J, with 12 bases between. The CDR3 nucleotides are TGCGCCAGCAGCCGCATCGGGAGAGATGAGCAGTTCTTC. Translated, it gives CASSRIGRDEQFF.

The chain is built from TRBV6-6 and TRBJ2-3; 10 positions agree with TRBD2. V shed 4 bases and J 6 bases; nucleotides not matched to a gene: 7. CDR3 size: 15 residues. CDR1 is MNHNY and CDR2 is SVGAGI in the germline V gene (reference sequence). The CDR3 loop is CASSSLAGDRDTQYF. Here the CDR3 DNA reads TGTGCCAGCAGTTCCCTAGCGGGAGATAGGGATACGCAGTATTTT.

The chain recombines TRBV27 with TRBJ1-6; 7 bases fit TRBD1. Per germline, CDR1 MNHEY and CDR2 SMNVEV (reference sequence). The CDR3 is 15 residues long. The trim removed 6 bases at V and 5 bases at J, leaving 7 bases unmatched. The CDR3 loop reads CASSETGQHNSPLHF. The CDR3 coding sequence is TGTGCCAGCAGCGAAACGGGACAGCATAATTCACCCCTCCACTTT.

The chain uses TRBV13 and TRBJ1-2; D remains ambiguous. Trimming took off 7 bases at V and 4 bases at J, with 13 bases between the two ends. The CDR3 totals 13 residues. Germline V gene sequence: CDR1 PRHDT, CDR2 FYEKMQ (reference sequence). For the CDR3, the DNA is TGTGCCAGCACCCGGGGAGTGGGCTATGGCTACACCTTC. It encodes CASTRGVGYGYTF.

This rearrangement joins TRBV29-1 to TRBJ2-1, with TRBD2 matching 10 bases. Germline V gene lookup returns CDR1 SQVTM and CDR2 ANQGSEA. The CDR3 has 14 amino acids. With V trimmed by 7 bases and J by 4 bases, 7 bases remained unmatched. CDR3 DNA: TGCAGCGCCTCTAGCGGGAGAAGGTACAATGAGCAGTTCTTC. This sequence encodes CSASSGRRYNEQFF.

The chain combines TRBV5-1 with TRBJ2-2, with TRBD1 identical over 8 bases. Per the germline V gene, CDR1 is SGHRS and CDR2 is YFSETQ. The CDR3 has 16 residues. V lost 0 bases to trimming and J lost 4 bases; unmatched junction nucleotides: 5. The CDR3 protein is CASSLEPTGATGELFF. Here the CDR3 DNA reads TGCGCCAGCAGCTTGGAACCGACAGGGGCCACCGGGGAGCTGTTTTTT. Based on the CDR3 plus reference TRBV5-1 and TRBJ2-2, the full variable domain is KAGVTQTPRYLIKTRGQQVTLSCSPISGHRSVSWYQQTPGQGLQFLFEYFSETQRNKGNFPGRFSGRQFSNSRSEMNVSTLELGDSALYLCASSLEPTGATGELFFGEGSRLTVL.

J is TRBJ1-4 and V is TRBV7-9; D uncertain. This CDR3 is 12 amino acids long. Germline CDR1 reads SEHNR; CDR2 reads FQNEAQ (reference sequence). Deletions cut 4 bases from V and 5 bases from J, with 5 bases between. Written as DNA, the CDR3 is TGTGCCAGCAGCTCGCGAAATGAAAAACTGTTTTTT. It yields the protein CASSSRNEKLFF.